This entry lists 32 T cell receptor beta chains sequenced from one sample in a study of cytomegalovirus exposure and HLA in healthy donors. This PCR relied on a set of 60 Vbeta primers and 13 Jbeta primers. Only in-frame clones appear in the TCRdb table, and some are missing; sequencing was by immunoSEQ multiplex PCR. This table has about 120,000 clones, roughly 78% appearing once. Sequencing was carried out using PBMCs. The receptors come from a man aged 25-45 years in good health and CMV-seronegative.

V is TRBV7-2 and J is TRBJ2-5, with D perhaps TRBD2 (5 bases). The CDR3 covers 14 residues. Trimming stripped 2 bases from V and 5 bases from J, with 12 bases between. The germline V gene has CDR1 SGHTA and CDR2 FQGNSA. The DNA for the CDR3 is TGTGCCAGCAGCTTACCCCCTAGCAGGGAGACCCAGTACTTC. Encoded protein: CASSLPPSRETQYF.

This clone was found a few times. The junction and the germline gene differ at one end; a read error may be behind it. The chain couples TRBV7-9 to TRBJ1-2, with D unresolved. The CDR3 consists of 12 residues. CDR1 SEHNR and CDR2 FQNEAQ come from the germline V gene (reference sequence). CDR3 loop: CSSSLDSHALTF. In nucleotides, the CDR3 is TGTTCCAGCAGCTTAGACTCCCACGCTCTCACCTTC.

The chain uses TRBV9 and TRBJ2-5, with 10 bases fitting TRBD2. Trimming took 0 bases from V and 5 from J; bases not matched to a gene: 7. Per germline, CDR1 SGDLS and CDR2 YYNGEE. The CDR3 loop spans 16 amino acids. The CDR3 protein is CASSVGSGGGSETQYF. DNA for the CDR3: TGTGCCAGCAGCGTAGGGAGCGGGGGGGGTAGTGAGACCCAGTACTTC. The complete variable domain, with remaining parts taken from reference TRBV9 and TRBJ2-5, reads DSGVTQTPKHLITATGQRVTLRCSPRSGDLSVYWYQQSLDQGLQFLIQYYNGEERAKGNILERFSAQQFPDLHSELNLSSLELGDSALYFCASSVGSGGGSETQYFGPGTRLLVL.

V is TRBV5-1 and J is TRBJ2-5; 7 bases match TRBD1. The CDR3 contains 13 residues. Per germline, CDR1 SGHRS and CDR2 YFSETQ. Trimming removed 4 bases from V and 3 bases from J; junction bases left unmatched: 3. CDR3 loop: CASSLGTEETQYF. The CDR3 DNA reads TGCGCCAGCAGCCTTGGGACAGAAGAGACCCAGTACTTC.

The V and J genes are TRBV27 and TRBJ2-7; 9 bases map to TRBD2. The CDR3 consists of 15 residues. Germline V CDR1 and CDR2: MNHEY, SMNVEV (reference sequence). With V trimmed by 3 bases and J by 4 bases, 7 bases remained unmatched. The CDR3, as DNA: TGTGCCAGCAGTTTGTTTCGTAGCGGGGGTTACGAGCAGTACTTC. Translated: CASSLFRSGGYEQYF.

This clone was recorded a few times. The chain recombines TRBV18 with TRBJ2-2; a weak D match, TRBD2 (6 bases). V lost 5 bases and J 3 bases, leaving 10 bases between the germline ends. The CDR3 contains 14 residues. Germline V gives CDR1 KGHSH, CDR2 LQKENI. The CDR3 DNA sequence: TGTGCCAGCTCAAGGCGGGGTGACACCGGGGAGCTGTTTTTT. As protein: CASSRRGDTGELFF. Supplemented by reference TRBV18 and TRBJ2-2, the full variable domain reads NAGVMQNPRHLVRRRGQEARLRCSPMKGHSHVYWYRQLPEEGLKFMVYLQKENIIDESGMPKERFSAEFPKEGPSILRIQQVVRGDSAAYFCASSRRGDTGELFFGEGSRLTVL.

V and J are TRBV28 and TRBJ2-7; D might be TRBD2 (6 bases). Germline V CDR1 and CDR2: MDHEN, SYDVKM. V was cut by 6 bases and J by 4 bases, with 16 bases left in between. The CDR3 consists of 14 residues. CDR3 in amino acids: CASRPGTSLYEQYF. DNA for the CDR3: TGTGCCAGCAGGCCGGGGACTTCTCTTTACGAGCAGTACTTC.

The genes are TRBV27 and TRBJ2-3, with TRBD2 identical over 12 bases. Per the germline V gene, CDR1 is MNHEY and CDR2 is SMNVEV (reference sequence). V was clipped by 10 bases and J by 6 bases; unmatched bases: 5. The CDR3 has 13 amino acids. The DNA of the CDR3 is TGTGCCACACGGACTAGCGGGGCGGATACGCAGTATTTT. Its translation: CATRTSGADTQYF.

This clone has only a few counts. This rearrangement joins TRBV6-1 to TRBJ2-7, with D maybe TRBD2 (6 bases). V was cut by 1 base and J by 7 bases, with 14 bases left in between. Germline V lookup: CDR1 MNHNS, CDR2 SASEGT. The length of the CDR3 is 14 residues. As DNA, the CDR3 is TGTGCCAGCAGTGAAGATCCCCGGGGGAGGGAGCAGTACTTC. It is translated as CASSEDPRGREQYF.

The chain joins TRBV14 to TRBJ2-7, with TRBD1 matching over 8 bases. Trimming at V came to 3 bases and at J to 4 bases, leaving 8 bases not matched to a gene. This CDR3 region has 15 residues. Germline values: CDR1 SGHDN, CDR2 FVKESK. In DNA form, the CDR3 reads TGTGCCAGCAGCCACCACAGGGGGTTGAATTACGAGCAGTACTTC. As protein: CASSHHRGLNYEQYF.

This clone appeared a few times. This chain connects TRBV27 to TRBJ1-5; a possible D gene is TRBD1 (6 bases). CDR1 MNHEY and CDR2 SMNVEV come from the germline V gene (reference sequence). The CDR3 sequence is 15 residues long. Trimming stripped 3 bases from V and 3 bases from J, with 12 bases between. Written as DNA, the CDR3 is TGTGCCAGCAGTTTCCTCGGACAGTTCAATCAGCCCCAGCATTTT. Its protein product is CASSFLGQFNQPQHF.

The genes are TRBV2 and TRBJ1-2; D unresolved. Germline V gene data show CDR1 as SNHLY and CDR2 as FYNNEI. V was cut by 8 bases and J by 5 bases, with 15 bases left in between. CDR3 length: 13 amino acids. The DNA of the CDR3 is TGTGCCAGCGGAGTTACTAGAGGATATGGCTACACCTTC. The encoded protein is CASGVTRGYGYTF.

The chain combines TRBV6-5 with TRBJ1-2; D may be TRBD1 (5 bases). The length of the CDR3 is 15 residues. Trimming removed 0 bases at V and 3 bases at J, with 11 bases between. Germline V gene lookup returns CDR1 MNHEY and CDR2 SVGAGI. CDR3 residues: CASSYSGTEHYGYTF. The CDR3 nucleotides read TGTGCCAGCAGTTACTCCGGGACTGAGCACTATGGCTACACCTTC.

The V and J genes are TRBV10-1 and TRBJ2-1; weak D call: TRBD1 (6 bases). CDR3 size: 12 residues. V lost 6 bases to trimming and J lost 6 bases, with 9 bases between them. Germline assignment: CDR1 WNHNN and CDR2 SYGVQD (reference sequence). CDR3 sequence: CASSLQGNEQFF. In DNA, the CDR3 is TGCGCCAGCAGCCTACAGGGCAATGAGCAGTTCTTC.

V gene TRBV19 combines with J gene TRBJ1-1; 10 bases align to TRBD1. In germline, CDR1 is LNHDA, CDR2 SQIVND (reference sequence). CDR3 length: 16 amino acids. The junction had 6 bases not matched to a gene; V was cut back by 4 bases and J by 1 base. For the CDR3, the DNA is TGTGCCAGTAGTAACATGGGGACAGGGGCGAACACTGAAGCTTTCTTT. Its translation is CASSNMGTGANTEAFF.

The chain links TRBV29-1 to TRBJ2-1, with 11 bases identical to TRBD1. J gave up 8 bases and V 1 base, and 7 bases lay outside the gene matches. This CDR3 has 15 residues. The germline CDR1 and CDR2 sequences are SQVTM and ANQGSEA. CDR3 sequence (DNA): TGCAGCGTTGAAGTTCGGGACAGGGGGGACTATGAGCAGTTCTTC. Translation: CSVEVRDRGDYEQFF.

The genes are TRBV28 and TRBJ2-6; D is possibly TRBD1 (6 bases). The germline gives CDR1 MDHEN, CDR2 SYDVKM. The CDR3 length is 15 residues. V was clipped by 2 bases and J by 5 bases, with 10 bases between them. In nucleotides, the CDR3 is TGTGCCAGCAGTTTAGGGCAGGGGTGGGCCAACGTCCTGACTTTC. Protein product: CASSLGQGWANVLTF. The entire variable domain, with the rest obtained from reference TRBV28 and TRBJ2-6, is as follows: DVKVTQSSRYLVKRTGEKVFLECVQDMDHENMFWYRQDPGLGLRLIYFSYDVKMKEKGDIPEGYSVSREKKERFSLILESASTNQTSMYLCASSLGQGWANVLTFGAGSRLTVL.

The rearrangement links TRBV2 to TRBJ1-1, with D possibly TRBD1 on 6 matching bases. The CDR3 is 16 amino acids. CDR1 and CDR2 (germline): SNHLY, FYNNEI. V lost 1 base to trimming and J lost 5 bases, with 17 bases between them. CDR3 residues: CASSEDRVLRGTEAFF. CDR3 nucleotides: TGTGCCAGCAGTGAAGACAGGGTGTTAAGGGGGACTGAAGCTTTCTTT.

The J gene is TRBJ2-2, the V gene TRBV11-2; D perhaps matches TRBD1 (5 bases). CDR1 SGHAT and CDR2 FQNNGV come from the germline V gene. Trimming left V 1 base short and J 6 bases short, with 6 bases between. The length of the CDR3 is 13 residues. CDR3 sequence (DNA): TGTGCCAGCAGCTTAGGGGGCGCCGGGGAGCTGTTTTTT. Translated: CASSLGGAGELFF.

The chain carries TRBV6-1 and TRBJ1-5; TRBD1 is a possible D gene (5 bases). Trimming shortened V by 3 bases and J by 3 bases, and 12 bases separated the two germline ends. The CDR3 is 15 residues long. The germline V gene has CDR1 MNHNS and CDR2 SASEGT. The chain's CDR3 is CASSDAPTANQPQHF. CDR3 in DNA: TGTGCCAGCAGTGACGCGCCGACAGCCAATCAGCCCCAGCATTTT.

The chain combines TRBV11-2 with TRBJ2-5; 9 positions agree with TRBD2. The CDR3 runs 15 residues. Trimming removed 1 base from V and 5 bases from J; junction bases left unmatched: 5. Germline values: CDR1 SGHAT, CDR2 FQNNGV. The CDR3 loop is CASSLGTSDIETQYF. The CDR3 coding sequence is TGTGCCAGCAGCTTAGGGACTAGCGACATTGAGACCCAGTACTTC.

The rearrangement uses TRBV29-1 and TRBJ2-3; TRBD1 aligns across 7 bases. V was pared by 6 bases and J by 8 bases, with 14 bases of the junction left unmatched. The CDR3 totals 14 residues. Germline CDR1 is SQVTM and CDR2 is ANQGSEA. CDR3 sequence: CSVRSGQLGGTQYF. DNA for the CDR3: TGCAGCGTGCGGTCGGGACAGCTTGGGGGTACGCAGTATTTT.

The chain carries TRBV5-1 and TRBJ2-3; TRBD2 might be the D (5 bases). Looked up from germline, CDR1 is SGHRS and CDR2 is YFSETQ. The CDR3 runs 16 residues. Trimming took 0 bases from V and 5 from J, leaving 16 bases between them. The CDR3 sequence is CASSLVGGGTGDTQYF. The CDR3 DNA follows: TGCGCCAGCAGCTTGGTAGGAGGCGGTACGGGAGATACGCAGTATTTT.

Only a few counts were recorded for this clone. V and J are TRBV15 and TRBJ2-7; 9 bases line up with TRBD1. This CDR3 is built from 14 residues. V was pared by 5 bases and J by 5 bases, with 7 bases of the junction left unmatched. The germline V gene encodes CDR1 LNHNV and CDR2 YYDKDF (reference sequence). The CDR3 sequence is CATSPRDRDHEQYF. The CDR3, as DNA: TGTGCCACCAGCCCCCGGGACAGGGATCACGAGCAGTACTTC.

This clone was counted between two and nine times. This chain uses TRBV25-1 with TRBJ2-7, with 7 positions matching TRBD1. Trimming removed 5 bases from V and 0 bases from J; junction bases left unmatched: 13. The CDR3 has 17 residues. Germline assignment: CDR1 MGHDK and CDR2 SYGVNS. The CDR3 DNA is TGTGCCAGCAGTAATCCCCGGGACAGCCCGACCTCCTACGAGCAGTACTTC. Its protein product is CASSNPRDSPTSYEQYF.

CDR3 DNA: TGCGCCAGCAGCTTTAGTCCGGAGACCCAGTACTTC. Translated, it gives CASSFSPETQYF. The chain employs TRBV5-1 and TRBJ2-5, with D hard to call. Germline V gives CDR1 SGHRS, CDR2 YFSETQ. Trimming left V 2 bases short and J 5 bases short, with 7 bases between. The CDR3 loop spans 12 amino acids. Looking up the rest from reference TRBV5-1 and TRBJ2-5 gives the full variable domain: KAGVTQTPRYLIKTRGQQVTLSCSPISGHRSVSWYQQTPGQGLQFLFEYFSETQRNKGNFPGRFSGRQFSNSRSEMNVSTLELGDSALYLCASSFSPETQYFGPGTRLLVL.

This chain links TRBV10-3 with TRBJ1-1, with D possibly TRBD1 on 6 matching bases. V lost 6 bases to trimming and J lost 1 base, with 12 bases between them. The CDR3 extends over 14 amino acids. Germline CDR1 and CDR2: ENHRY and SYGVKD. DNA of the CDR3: TGTGCCATCAGATCAGGGGTTTCGAACACTGAAGCTTTCTTT. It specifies CAIRSGVSNTEAFF.

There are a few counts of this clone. The chain's CDR3 is CASSPGFRETQYF. DNA of the CDR3: TGTGCCAGCAGCCCAGGGTTTAGGGAGACCCAGTACTTC. This chain uses TRBV7-9 with TRBJ2-5, with D maybe TRBD1 (5 bases). The CDR3 loop spans 13 amino acids. The V end lost 5 bases, the J end lost 5 bases, and 12 bases lay between the germline ends. Looked up from germline, CDR1 is SEHNR and CDR2 is FQNEAQ (reference sequence).

The chain's CDR3 is CASSFTGRTEAFF. The CDR3 DNA reads TGTGCCAGCAGCTTCACAGGGCGGACTGAAGCTTTCTTT. The J gene is TRBJ1-1, the V gene TRBV7-9; possible D gene TRBD1, 6 bases. Germline V gives CDR1 SEHNR, CDR2 FQNEAQ (reference sequence). The CDR3 is 13 residues long. The V end was cut by 3 bases, the J end by 5 bases, with 10 bases between. Based on the CDR3 plus reference TRBV7-9 and TRBJ1-1, the full variable domain is DTGVSQNPRHKITKRGQNVTFRCDPISEHNRLYWYRQTLGQGPEFLTYFQNEAQLEKSRLLSDRFSAERPKGSFSTLEIQRTEQGDSAMYLCASSFTGRTEAFFGQGTRLTVV.

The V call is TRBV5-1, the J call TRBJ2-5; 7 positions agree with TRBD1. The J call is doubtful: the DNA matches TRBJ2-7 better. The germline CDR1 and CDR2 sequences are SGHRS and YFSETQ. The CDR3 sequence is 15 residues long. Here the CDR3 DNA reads TGCGCCAGCAGCTTCTTGGGACAGCTCGGGTCCGAGCAGTACTTC. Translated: CASSFLGQLGSEQYF.

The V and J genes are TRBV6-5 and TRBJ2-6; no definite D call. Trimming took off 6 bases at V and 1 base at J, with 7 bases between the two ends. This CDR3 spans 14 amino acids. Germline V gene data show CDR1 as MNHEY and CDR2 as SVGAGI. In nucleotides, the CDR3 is TGTGCCAGCAGCCAGGCGTCTGGGGCCAACGTCCTGACTTTC. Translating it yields CASSQASGANVLTF.

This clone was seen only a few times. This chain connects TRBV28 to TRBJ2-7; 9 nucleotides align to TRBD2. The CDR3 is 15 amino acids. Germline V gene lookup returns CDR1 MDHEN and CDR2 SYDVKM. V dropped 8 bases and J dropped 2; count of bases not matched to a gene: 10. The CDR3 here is CASPPSGGTTYEQYF. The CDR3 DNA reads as TGTGCCAGCCCGCCCAGCGGGGGGACAACCTACGAGCAGTACTTC.